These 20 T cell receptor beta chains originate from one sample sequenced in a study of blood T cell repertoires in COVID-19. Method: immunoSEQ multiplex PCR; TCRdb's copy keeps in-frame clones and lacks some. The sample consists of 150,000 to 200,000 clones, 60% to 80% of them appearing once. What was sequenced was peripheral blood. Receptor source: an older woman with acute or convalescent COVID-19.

DNA for the CDR3: TGTGCCAGCAGCGTAGGGGCGAACAATGAGCAGTTCTTC. This translates into CASSVGANNEQFF. The chain carries TRBV9 and TRBJ2-1; D gene unclear. This CDR3 has 13 residues. V shed 0 bases and J shed 5 bases, with 6 bases lying between them. Germline CDR1 and CDR2: SGDLS and YYNGEE. The full variable domain, completed using reference TRBV9 and TRBJ2-1, is DSGVTQTPKHLITATGQRVTLRCSPRSGDLSVYWYQQSLDQGLQFLIQYYNGEERAKGNILERFSAQQFPDLHSELNLSSLELGDSALYFCASSVGANNEQFFGPGTRLTVL.

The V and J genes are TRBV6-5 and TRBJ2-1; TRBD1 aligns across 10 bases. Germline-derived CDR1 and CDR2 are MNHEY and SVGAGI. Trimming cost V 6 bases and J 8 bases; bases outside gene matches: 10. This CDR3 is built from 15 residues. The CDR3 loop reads CASRFTRDRGDEQFF. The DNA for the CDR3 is TGTGCCAGCAGATTTACACGGGACAGGGGCGATGAGCAGTTCTTC.

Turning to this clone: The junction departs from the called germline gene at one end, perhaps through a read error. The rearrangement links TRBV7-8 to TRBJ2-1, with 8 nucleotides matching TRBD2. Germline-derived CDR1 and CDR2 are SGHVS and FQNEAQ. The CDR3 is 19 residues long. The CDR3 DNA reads TGTGCCAGCAGCGTAGCTGACGCGGGGGGCCTTAGCTCCTACAATGAGCAGTTCTTC. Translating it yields CASSVADAGGLSSYNEQFF.

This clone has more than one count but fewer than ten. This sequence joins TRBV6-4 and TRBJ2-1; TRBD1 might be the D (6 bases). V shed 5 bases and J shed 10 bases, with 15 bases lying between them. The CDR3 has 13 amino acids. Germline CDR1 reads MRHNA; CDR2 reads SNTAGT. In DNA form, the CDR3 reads TGTGCCAGCAGTCCGGTCCCAGGGGTCGAGCAGTTCTTC. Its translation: CASSPVPGVEQFF.

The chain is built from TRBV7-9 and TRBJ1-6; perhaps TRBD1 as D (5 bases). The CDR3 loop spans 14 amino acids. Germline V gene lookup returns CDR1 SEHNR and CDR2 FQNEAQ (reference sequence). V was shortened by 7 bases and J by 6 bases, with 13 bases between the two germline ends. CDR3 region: CASNGRGGNSPLHF. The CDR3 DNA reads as TGTGCCAGCAACGGACGGGGGGGTAATTCACCCCTCCACTTT.

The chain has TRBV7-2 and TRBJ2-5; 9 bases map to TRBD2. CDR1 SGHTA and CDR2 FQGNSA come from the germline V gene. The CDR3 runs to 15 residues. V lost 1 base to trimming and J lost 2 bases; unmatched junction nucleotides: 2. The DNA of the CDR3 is TGTGCCAGCAGCTTAGGGCTAGCGGGACAAGAGACCCAGTACTTC. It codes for CASSLGLAGQETQYF. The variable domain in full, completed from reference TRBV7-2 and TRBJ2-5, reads GAGVSQSPSNKVTEKGKDVELRCDPISGHTALYWYRQSLGQGLEFLIYFQGNSAPDKSGLPSDRFSAERTGGSVSTLTIQRTQQEDSAVYLCASSLGLAGQETQYFGPGTRLLVL.

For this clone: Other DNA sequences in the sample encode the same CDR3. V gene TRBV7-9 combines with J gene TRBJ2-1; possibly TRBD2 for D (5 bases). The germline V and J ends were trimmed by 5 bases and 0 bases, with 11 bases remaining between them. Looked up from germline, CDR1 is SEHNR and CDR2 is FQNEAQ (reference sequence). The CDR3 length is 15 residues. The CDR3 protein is CASSPSGSSYNEQFF. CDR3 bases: TGTGCCAGCAGCCCCAGCGGTAGCTCCTACAATGAGCAGTTCTTC.

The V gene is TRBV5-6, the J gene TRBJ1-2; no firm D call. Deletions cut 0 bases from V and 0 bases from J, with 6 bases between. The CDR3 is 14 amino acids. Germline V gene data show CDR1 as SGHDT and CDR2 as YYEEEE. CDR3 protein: CASSLGSTNYGYTF. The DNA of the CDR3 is TGTGCCAGCAGCTTGGGCTCTACTAACTATGGCTACACCTTC.

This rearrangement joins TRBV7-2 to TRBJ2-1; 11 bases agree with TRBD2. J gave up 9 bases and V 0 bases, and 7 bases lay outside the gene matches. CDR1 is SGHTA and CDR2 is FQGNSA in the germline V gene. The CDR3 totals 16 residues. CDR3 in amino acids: CASSLAPSGGITEQFF. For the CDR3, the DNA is TGTGCCAGCAGCTTAGCCCCTAGCGGGGGGATTACTGAGCAGTTCTTC.

The CDR3 DNA follows: TGTGCCAGTAACGGGTATCTCACTGAAGCTTTCTTT. Protein sequence: CASNGYLTEAFF. The chain employs TRBV19 and TRBJ1-1, with D hard to call. The germline V and J ends were trimmed by 7 bases and 4 bases, with 10 bases remaining between them. The length of the CDR3 is 12 residues. Germline loops: CDR1 LNHDA, CDR2 SQIVND (reference sequence). Full variable domain (rest looked up from reference TRBV19 and TRBJ1-1): DGGITQSPKYLFRKEGQNVTLSCEQNLNHDAMYWYRQDPGQGLRLIYYSQIVNDFQKGDIAEGYSVSREKKESFPLTVTSAQKNPTAFYLCASNGYLTEAFFGQGTRLTVV.

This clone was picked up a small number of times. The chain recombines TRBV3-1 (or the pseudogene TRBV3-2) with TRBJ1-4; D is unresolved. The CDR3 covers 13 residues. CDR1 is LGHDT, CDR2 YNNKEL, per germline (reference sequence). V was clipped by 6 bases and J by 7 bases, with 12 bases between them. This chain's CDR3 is CASRLLRGEKLFF. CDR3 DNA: TGTGCCAGCAGATTACTTCGCGGTGAAAAACTGTTTTTT.

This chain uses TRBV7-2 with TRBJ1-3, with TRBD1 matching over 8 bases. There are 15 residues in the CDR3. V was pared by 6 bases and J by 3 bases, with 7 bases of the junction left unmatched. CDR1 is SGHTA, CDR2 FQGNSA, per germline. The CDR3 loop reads CASRDTGGGGNTIYF. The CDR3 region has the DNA TGTGCCAGCAGAGATACAGGGGGAGGTGGAAACACCATATATTTT.

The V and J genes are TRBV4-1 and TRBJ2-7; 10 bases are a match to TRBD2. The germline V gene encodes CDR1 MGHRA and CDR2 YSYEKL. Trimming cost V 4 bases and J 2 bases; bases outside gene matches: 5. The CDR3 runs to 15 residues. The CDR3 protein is CASSLGTSVPYEQYF. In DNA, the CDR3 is TGCGCCAGCAGCCTCGGGACTAGCGTCCCCTACGAGCAGTACTTC.

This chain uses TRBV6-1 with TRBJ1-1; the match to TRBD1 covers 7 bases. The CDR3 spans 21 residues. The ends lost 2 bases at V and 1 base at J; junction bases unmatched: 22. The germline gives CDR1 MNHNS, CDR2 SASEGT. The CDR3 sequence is CASSETSRGETGFPPNTEAFF. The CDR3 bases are TGTGCCAGCAGTGAAACCTCGCGGGGCGAGACAGGGTTTCCCCCGAACACTGAAGCTTTCTTT.

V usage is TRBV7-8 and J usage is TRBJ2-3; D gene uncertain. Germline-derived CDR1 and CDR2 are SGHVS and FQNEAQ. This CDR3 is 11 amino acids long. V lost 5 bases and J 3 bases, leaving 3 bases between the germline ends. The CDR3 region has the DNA TGTGCCAGCAGCCTAACAGATACGCAGTATTTT. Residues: CASSLTDTQYF.

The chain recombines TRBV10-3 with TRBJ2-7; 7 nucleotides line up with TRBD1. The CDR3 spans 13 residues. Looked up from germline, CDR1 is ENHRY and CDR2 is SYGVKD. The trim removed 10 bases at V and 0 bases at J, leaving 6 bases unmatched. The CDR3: CATGTEDSYEQYF. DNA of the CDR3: TGTGCCACCGGGACAGAAGACTCCTACGAGCAGTACTTC.

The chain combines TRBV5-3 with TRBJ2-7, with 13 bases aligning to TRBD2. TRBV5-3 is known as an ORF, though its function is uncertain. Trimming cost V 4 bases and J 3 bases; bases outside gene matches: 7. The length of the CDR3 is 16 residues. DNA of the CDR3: TGTGCCAGAAGCCATTCAGGACTAGCGGGAGTCTACGAGCAGTACTTC. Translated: CARSHSGLAGVYEQYF.

CDR3 DNA: TGTGCCAGCAGCGGCCTTTGGGCAGACCACTCCGAGCAGTTCTTC. Protein sequence: CASSGLWADHSEQFF. The genes are TRBV9 and TRBJ2-1; D is unclear. The V end lost 3 bases, the J end lost 10 bases, and 20 bases lay between the germline ends. The CDR3 runs to 15 residues. Germline CDR1 and CDR2: SGDLS and YYNGEE.

Written as DNA, the CDR3 is TGCGCCAGCAGCCCGGGACAGGGGGACGAGCAGTACTTC. Translating gives CASSPGQGDEQYF. The genes are TRBV5-1 and TRBJ2-7; 11 bases align to TRBD1. Germline CDR1 and CDR2: SGHRS and YFSETQ. The CDR3 extends over 13 amino acids. V gave up 4 bases and J gave up 5 bases; unmatched junction bases: 2.

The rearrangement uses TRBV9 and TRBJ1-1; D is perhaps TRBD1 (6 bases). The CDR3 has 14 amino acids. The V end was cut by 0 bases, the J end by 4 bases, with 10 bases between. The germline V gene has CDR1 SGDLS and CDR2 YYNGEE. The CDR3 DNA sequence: TGTGCCAGCAGCGTAGTCAGGGGTAGCACTGAAGCTTTCTTT. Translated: CASSVVRGSTEAFF.